Following are 32 T cell receptor beta chains from one sample sequenced in a study of blood T cell repertoires in COVID-19. The assay was immunoSEQ multiplex PCR, and TCRdb's table has in-frame clones only and misses some. This sample carries fewer than 100,000 clones, around three quarters of them seen once, and the ten largest clones take about 9.3%. The sample was peripheral blood. The receptors derive from a woman in her 70s with acute or convalescent COVID-19.

The chain combines TRBV19 with TRBJ2-2; tentatively, D is TRBD2 (6 bases). CDR3 length: 16 residues. Germline V lookup: CDR1 LNHDA, CDR2 SQIVND (reference sequence). V shed 3 bases and J shed 1 base, with 12 bases lying between them. The CDR3 here is CASSIDGGGNTGELFF. The DNA for the CDR3 is TGTGCCAGTAGTATCGATGGGGGAGGGAACACCGGGGAGCTGTTTTTT. The whole variable domain, filled in from reference TRBV19 and TRBJ2-2, reads DGGITQSPKYLFRKEGQNVTLSCEQNLNHDAMYWYRQDPGQGLRLIYYSQIVNDFQKGDIAEGYSVSREKKESFPLTVTSAQKNPTAFYLCASSIDGGGNTGELFFGEGSRLTVL.

This clone showed up just once. The chain carries TRBV6-5 and TRBJ2-4; 9 bases map to TRBD1. The length of the CDR3 is 14 residues. The germline V gene encodes CDR1 MNHEY and CDR2 SVGAGI. The J segment lost 2 bases and the V segment lost 7 bases, leaving 3 bases of the junction unmatched. The CDR3 loop reads CASKQGASKNIQYF. The CDR3 region has the DNA TGTGCCAGCAAACAGGGGGCCTCCAAAAACATTCAGTACTTC.

This chain connects TRBV19 to TRBJ1-1, with D possibly matching TRBD1 (5 bases). The CDR3 contains 12 residues. The germline V gene encodes CDR1 LNHDA and CDR2 SQIVND (reference sequence). V lost 9 bases and J lost 7, with 15 bases in between. CDR3 sequence reads: CASSQEGSEAFF. As DNA, the CDR3 is TGTGCCAGCTCACAGGAGGGGAGTGAAGCTTTCTTT. Full variable domain (missing parts from reference TRBV19 and TRBJ1-1): DGGITQSPKYLFRKEGQNVTLSCEQNLNHDAMYWYRQDPGQGLRLIYYSQIVNDFQKGDIAEGYSVSREKKESFPLTVTSAQKNPTAFYLCASSQEGSEAFFGQGTRLTVV.

This clone was seen many times. V and J are TRBV12-3 or TRBV12-4 and TRBJ2-7, with D uncertain. CDR3 length equals 13 residues. The V gene lost 2 bases and the J gene lost 4 bases, with 9 bases spanning the gap. CDR3 amino acids: CASSLQLRYEQYF. The CDR3 nucleotides are TGTGCCAGCAGTTTACAACTCCGTTACGAGCAGTACTTC.

The rearrangement links TRBV5-8 to TRBJ1-6; D is perhaps TRBD1 (5 bases). V lost 0 bases and J 7 bases, leaving 8 bases between the germline ends. CDR3 length: 14 amino acids. CDR1 SGHTS and CDR2 YDEGEE come from the germline V gene. The CDR3 DNA is TGTGCCAGCAGCTTGGGACAGATGAATTCACCCCTCCACTTT. Amino acids: CASSLGQMNSPLHF.

J is TRBJ2-1 and V is TRBV20-1; 7 nucleotides align to TRBD2. The germline V gene encodes CDR1 DFQATT and CDR2 SNEGSKA (reference sequence). V shed 3 bases and J 9 bases; nucleotides not matched to a gene: 8. This CDR3 comprises 13 residues. CDR3 sequence: CSASPWGGGEQFF. The CDR3 nucleotides read TGCAGTGCTAGTCCTTGGGGGGGTGGTGAGCAGTTCTTC.

V and J are TRBV29-1 and TRBJ2-5, with D possibly TRBD1 on 6 matching bases. The length of the CDR3 is 12 residues. Trimming removed 7 bases at V and 5 bases at J, with 14 bases between. The germline CDR1 and CDR2 sequences are SQVTM and ANQGSEA. The CDR3 reads CSAQGGWETQYF. The DNA of the CDR3 is TGCAGCGCCCAAGGGGGTTGGGAGACCCAGTACTTC.

The chain links TRBV6-1 to TRBJ1-5; maybe TRBD1 (6 bases). This CDR3 is built from 15 residues. V was pared by 8 bases and J by 2 bases, with 16 bases between. Germline V gene sequence: CDR1 MNHNS, CDR2 SASEGT. CDR3 sequence: CASRYGGGGNQPQHF. The CDR3 DNA sequence: TGTGCCAGCCGCTACGGGGGGGGCGGCAATCAGCCCCAGCATTTT.

This clone was counted once. V usage is TRBV9 and J usage is TRBJ2-3; tentative D call: TRBD2 (6 bases). The CDR3 spans 14 residues. V was cut by 1 base and J by 4 bases, with 10 bases left in between. Germline CDR1 and CDR2: SGDLS and YYNGEE. This CDR3 reads CASSVSGGSDTQYF. DNA of the CDR3: TGTGCCAGCAGCGTAAGTGGGGGGTCAGATACGCAGTATTTT. Full variable domain (missing parts from reference TRBV9 and TRBJ2-3): DSGVTQTPKHLITATGQRVTLRCSPRSGDLSVYWYQQSLDQGLQFLIQYYNGEERAKGNILERFSAQQFPDLHSELNLSSLELGDSALYFCASSVSGGSDTQYFGPGTRLTVL.

The chain recombines TRBV3-1 (or the pseudogene TRBV3-2) with TRBJ1-1; tentative D call: TRBD1 (6 bases). The CDR3 is 14 amino acids. The germline V gene encodes CDR1 LGHDT and CDR2 YNNKEL (reference sequence). Trimming took off 6 bases at V and 0 bases at J, with 11 bases between the two ends. CDR3 DNA sequence: TGTGCCAGCAGACCGGGACACTTGAACACTGAAGCTTTCTTT. It encodes CASRPGHLNTEAFF.

V is TRBV9 and J is TRBJ1-2; D perhaps matches TRBD1 (6 bases). Trimming took off 0 bases at V and 8 bases at J, with 14 bases between the two ends. Germline V CDR1 and CDR2: SGDLS, YYNGEE. CDR3 length equals 14 residues. CDR3 region: CASSVGAGAGGYTF. The CDR3 nucleotides are TGTGCCAGCAGCGTAGGGGCAGGGGCAGGAGGCTACACCTTC.

The J gene is TRBJ2-7, the V gene TRBV11-3, with 9 bases lining up with TRBD1. The CDR3 covers 15 residues. CDR1 and CDR2 (germline): SGHNT, YENEEA. Losses at the gene ends were 0 bases for V and 5 bases for J; bases not matched to a gene: 5. The CDR3 sequence is CASSLDRQGGDEQYF. For the CDR3, the DNA is TGTGCCAGCAGCTTAGACCGACAGGGGGGGGACGAGCAGTACTTC.

This clone turned up a few times. The V call is TRBV4-1, the J call TRBJ2-7; D may be TRBD1 (5 bases). V shed 0 bases and J shed 1 base, with 16 bases lying between them. In germline, CDR1 is MGHRA, CDR2 YSYEKL. The CDR3 length is 17 residues. The CDR3 reads CASSQDWGGSVSYEQYF. Here the CDR3 DNA reads TGCGCCAGCAGCCAAGATTGGGGCGGCAGTGTATCCTACGAGCAGTACTTC.

This clone was picked up one time. The chain links TRBV20-1 to TRBJ2-3; TRBD1 is a possible D gene (5 bases). This CDR3 comprises 10 residues. CDR1 is DFQATT, CDR2 SNEGSKA, per germline (reference sequence). Trimming stripped 6 bases from V and 8 bases from J, with 9 bases between. In DNA form, the CDR3 reads TGCAGTGCCCCGCAGGGTACGCAGTATTTT. Translated: CSAPQGTQYF.

The chain employs TRBV29-1 and TRBJ2-1, with TRBD1 matching over 9 bases. Germline values: CDR1 SQVTM, CDR2 ANQGSEA. CDR3 length: 12 residues. The V segment lost 7 bases and the J segment 7 bases; nucleotides outside the gene matches: 5. This CDR3 is CSAQGARNEQFF. The CDR3, as DNA: TGCAGCGCACAGGGGGCGCGGAATGAGCAGTTCTTC.

This clone was observed a few times. CDR3 DNA: TGTGCCAGCAGCCAGGGCTATTGGACAGGGGGCGATCCGTTATTTACAGATACGCAGTATTTT. It encodes CASSQGYWTGGDPLFTDTQYF. The chain is built from TRBV14 and TRBJ2-3; TRBD1 agrees at 11 bases. Germline CDR1 SGHDN, CDR2 FVKESK. The length of the CDR3 is 21 residues. The V and J ends lost 3 bases and 3 bases, in that order; junction bases with no gene match: 20. Looking up the rest from reference TRBV14 and TRBJ2-3 gives the full variable domain: EAGVTQFPSHSVIEKGQTVTLRCDPISGHDNLYWYRRVMGKEIKFLLHFVKESKQDESGMPNNRFLAERTGGTYSTLKVQPAELEDSGVYFCASSQGYWTGGDPLFTDTQYFGPGTRLTVL.

The DNA of the CDR3 is TGTGCCAGCAGGGGCAGGGGCACCGGGGAGCTGTTTTTT. Its translation is CASRGRGTGELFF. The rearrangement joins TRBV6-5 to TRBJ2-2; possibly TRBD1 for D (6 bases). In germline, CDR1 is MNHEY, CDR2 SVGAGI. The CDR3 sequence is 13 residues long. With 6 bases removed from V and 4 bases from J, the gap between germline ends came to 9 bases.

V gene TRBV3-1 (or the pseudogene TRBV3-2) combines with J gene TRBJ2-5; TRBD2 aligns across 10 bases. The J segment lost 7 bases and the V segment lost 1 base, leaving 6 bases of the junction unmatched. The CDR3 has 15 amino acids. The V gene's germline CDR1 is LGHDT and CDR2 YNNKEL (reference sequence). CDR3 DNA: TGTGCCAGCAGCCAAGGGGGGACTAGCGACGGGACCCAGTACTTC. Its protein is CASSQGGTSDGTQYF.

CDR3 in DNA: TGTGCCAGCAGTTTTTTAGCGGGAGTCAATGAGCAGTTCTTC. This gives the protein CASSFLAGVNEQFF. The chain recombines TRBV27 with TRBJ2-1, with 9 bases lining up with TRBD2. The CDR3 is made up of 14 amino acids. The germline CDR1 and CDR2 sequences are MNHEY and SMNVEV (reference sequence). V was pared by 3 bases and J by 6 bases, with 3 bases of the junction left unmatched.

V is TRBV29-1 and J is TRBJ1-1, with D maybe TRBD1 (6 bases). The CDR3 is 14 residues long. Germline values: CDR1 SQVTM, CDR2 ANQGSEA. Trimming took off 7 bases at V and 11 bases at J, with 26 bases between the two ends. In nucleotides, the CDR3 is TGCAGCGCCAATTCAGGGCCGGGGGGCGATTTGGCTTTCTTT. Amino acids: CSANSGPGGDLAFF.

This clone came up a few times. The J gene is TRBJ2-1, the V gene TRBV27; TRBD2 matches 10 bases. The CDR3 has 13 amino acids. Germline loops: CDR1 MNHEY, CDR2 SMNVEV (reference sequence). V dropped 6 bases and J dropped 8; count of bases not matched to a gene: 4. This CDR3 reads CASRPSGSYEQFF. The CDR3 DNA reads as TGTGCCAGCAGACCTAGCGGGAGCTATGAGCAGTTCTTC.

This chain joins TRBV5-6 and TRBJ2-1, with a weak D call TRBD2 (5 bases). Germline V CDR1 and CDR2: SGHDT, YYEEEE. Trimming removed 2 bases at V and 3 bases at J, with 9 bases between. The CDR3 extends over 14 amino acids. CDR3 amino acids: CASSFREGYNEQFF. The CDR3 DNA is TGTGCCAGCAGCTTCCGTGAGGGCTACAATGAGCAGTTCTTC.

The chain couples TRBV4-2 to TRBJ2-1; D may be TRBD2 (5 bases). Germline CDR1 and CDR2: LGHNA and YNFKEQ. Between the trimmed V and J ends, which lost 4 bases and 0 bases, there was a span of 13 bases. The CDR3 is made up of 16 amino acids. CDR3 region: CASSLSLGSSYNEQFF. CDR3 sequence (DNA): TGTGCCAGCAGCCTATCTTTAGGGAGCTCCTACAATGAGCAGTTCTTC.

V gene TRBV5-1 combines with J gene TRBJ2-5, with D possibly being TRBD1 (7 bases). Germline values: CDR1 SGHRS, CDR2 YFSETQ. This CDR3 spans 15 amino acids. V was pared by 0 bases and J by 4 bases, with 13 bases between. The CDR3 DNA reads as TGCGCCAGCAGCTTGGCAGGGGGGTTTCCAGAGACCCAGTACTTC. Encoded protein: CASSLAGGFPETQYF.

This chain joins TRBV7-9 and TRBJ2-3, with TRBD2 identical over 11 bases. Trimming removed 1 base from V and 2 bases from J; junction bases left unmatched: 2. The germline gives CDR1 SEHNR, CDR2 FQNEAQ (reference sequence). This CDR3 has 16 residues. CDR3 protein: CASSLGLAGFTDTQYF. The CDR3 DNA reads as TGTGCCAGCAGCTTAGGACTAGCGGGATTCACAGATACGCAGTATTTT.

CDR3 nucleotide sequence: TGTGCCAGCAGCTTAGATAGACTAATGGAGACCCAGTACTTC. Amino acid sequence: CASSLDRLMETQYF. The J gene is TRBJ2-5, the V gene TRBV7-9; D perhaps matches TRBD2 (5 bases). Trimming took 1 base from V and 5 from J, leaving 11 bases between them. The CDR3 is made up of 14 amino acids. The germline CDR1 and CDR2 sequences are SEHNR and FQNEAQ (reference sequence).

This CDR3 reads CAISEYEDGYTF. In nucleotides, the CDR3 is TGTGCCATCAGTGAGTATGAGGATGGCTACACCTTC. The V and J genes are TRBV10-3 and TRBJ1-2; D gene ambiguous. The germline gives CDR1 ENHRY, CDR2 SYGVKD. The germline V and J ends were trimmed by 1 base and 6 bases, with 6 bases remaining between them. CDR3 length: 12 residues.

This clone appeared once. This chain connects TRBV7-9 to TRBJ2-7; D not resolved. This CDR3 comprises 12 residues. Germline assignment: CDR1 SEHNR and CDR2 FQNEAQ (reference sequence). V was trimmed by 5 bases and J by 7 bases, leaving 12 bases between them. CDR3 sequence: CASSPGSREQYF. The CDR3 coding sequence is TGTGCCAGCAGCCCTGGCTCCAGGGAGCAGTACTTC.

In its sample, this clone was seen a few times. The chain uses TRBV12-5 and TRBJ2-2; TRBD2 aligns across 10 bases. Germline CDR1 reads LGHNT; CDR2 reads FRNRAP. V trimming: 2 bases; J trimming: 5 bases; junction bases outside the gene matches: 2. This CDR3 spans 15 amino acids. CDR3 coding DNA: TGTGCTAGTGGTTTGCTAGCGGGAGCGACCGGGGAGCTGTTTTTT. It translates to CASGLLAGATGELFF.

The V gene is TRBV5-6, the J gene TRBJ1-5; TRBD1 agrees at 7 bases. J gave up 7 bases and V 2 bases, and 9 bases lay outside the gene matches. CDR1 and CDR2 from the germline V gene are SGHDT and YYEEEE. This CDR3 comprises 15 residues. This CDR3 is CASSLQGRRFQPQHF. For the CDR3, the DNA is TGTGCCAGCAGCTTACAGGGGCGGCGGTTCCAGCCCCAGCATTTT.

This clone was detected a few times. The J gene is TRBJ1-5, the V gene TRBV28; weak D call: TRBD1 (5 bases). Between the trimmed V and J ends, which lost 7 bases and 9 bases, there was a span of 19 bases. This CDR3 contains 14 residues. Germline V lookup: CDR1 MDHEN, CDR2 SYDVKM. The CDR3 protein is CASTSRGGWGPQHF. The CDR3 nucleotides read TGTGCCAGCACCTCCCGGGGGGGATGGGGGCCCCAGCATTTT.

This chain connects TRBV7-2 to TRBJ1-6, with 10 bases identical to TRBD1. CDR1 and CDR2 from the germline V gene are SGHTA and FQGNSA. CDR3 length equals 16 residues. V trimming: 5 bases; J trimming: 10 bases; junction bases outside the gene matches: 11. CDR3 sequence (DNA): TGTGCCAGCAGCAAAGAGGGACAGGGGAGAGGGTCACCCCTCCACTTT. It translates to CASSKEGQGRGSPLHF.